This T cell receptor beta chain was sequenced for a study of blood T cell repertoires in COVID-19. Overall study: Donors in Cohort 3 who had recovered were those with two negative PCRs, healthcare professional clearance, or resolution of their symptoms.

In the original processing: Reference gene primer amplification yielded estimated nucleated cell counts. Libraries were prepared by immunoSEQ multiplex PCR; TCRdb keeps only in-frame clonotypes and omits some of them. That table gives V, J and clone size, and the DNA gave D and trimming. The sample gives about 270,000 clones, more than 75% of which show up once; 2% is in the top ten. In its sample, this clone was seen a few times. The participants were between roughly 18 and 90 years old and came from some 23 US areas. With 7 bases removed from V and 5 bases from J, the gap between germline ends came to 17 bases. CDR3 size: 14 residues. Germline V gene sequence: CDR1 LNHDA, CDR2 SQIVND (reference sequence).

J is TRBJ1-2 and V is TRBV19, with D perhaps TRBD1 (6 bases). Source material: PBMCs or T cells enriched from blood (not recorded which). The TCR sequence derives from a woman aged 55-70 years in a cohort exposed to, infected with or recovered from COVID-19 (not recorded which). The DNA of the CDR3 is TGTGCCAGTAAAGTTCAGGGCCAGGGGTATGGCTACACCTTC. It codes for CASKVQGQGYGYTF.